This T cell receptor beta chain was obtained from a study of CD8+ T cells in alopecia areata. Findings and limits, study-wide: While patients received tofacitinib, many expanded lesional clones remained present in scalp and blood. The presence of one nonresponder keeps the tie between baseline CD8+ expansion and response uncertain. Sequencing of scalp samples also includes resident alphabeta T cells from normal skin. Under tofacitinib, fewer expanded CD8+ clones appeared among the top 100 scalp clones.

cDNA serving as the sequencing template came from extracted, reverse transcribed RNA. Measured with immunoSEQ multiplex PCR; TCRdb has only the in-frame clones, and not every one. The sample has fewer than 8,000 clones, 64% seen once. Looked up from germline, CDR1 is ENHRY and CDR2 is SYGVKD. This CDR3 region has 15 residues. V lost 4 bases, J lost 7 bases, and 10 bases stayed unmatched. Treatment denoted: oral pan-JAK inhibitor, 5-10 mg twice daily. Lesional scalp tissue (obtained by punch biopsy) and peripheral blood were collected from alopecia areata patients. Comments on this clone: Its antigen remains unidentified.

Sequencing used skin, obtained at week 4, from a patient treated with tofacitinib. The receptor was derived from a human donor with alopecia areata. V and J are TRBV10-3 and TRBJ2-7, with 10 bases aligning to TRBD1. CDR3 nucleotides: TGTGCCATCAGTGTCAGACAGGGGGCAAGTGAGGAGCAGTACTTC. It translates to CAISVRQGASEEQYF.